This T cell receptor beta chain was captured by sequencing in a study of T cells in Graves' hyperthyroidism and ophthalmopathy. CDR3 length: 15 residues. Germline values: CDR1 MGHRA, CDR2 YSYEKL. V lost 4 bases and J lost 8, with 20 bases in between. Amplified TCR beta CDR3 regions came from RNA transcripts. RT-PCR in the first round (using the HTBI primer set) targeted the TCR CDR3. Via MiXCR, TCRdb re-called the multiplex PCR reads, giving one row per CDR3 protein. The table lists under 350,000 distinct CDR3 sequences, approximately 12% of them singletons, with more than 7.5% in the top ten. The sample comprised blood. The source is a woman aged 30 to 39 with Graves' hyperthyroidism that later progressed to Graves' ophthalmopathy. This chain uses TRBV4-1 with TRBJ1-1; possibly TRBD1 for D (6 bases). CDR3 sequence (DNA): TGCGCCAGCAGCCTATATTCGGGGGGCTTGGACGAAGCTTTCTTT. Encoded protein: CASSLYSGGLDEAFF.